The 20 T cell receptor beta chains below all came from one sample that was sequenced in a study of identical twins. TCRdb passed the 5' RACE reads through MiXCR, listing each CDR3 protein once. This sample has about 890,000 distinct CDR3 sequences, with 9% to 15% found just once. These same data were also listed under a study on yellow fever vaccine responses in identical twins.

The material sequenced was PBMCs. The receptor source for this set is a woman aged 18-30 years in good health.

The CDR3 DNA is TGTGCCAGCCGAATCGGAAGGAGCTCCTACGAGCAGTACGTC. Translating gives CASRIGRSSYEQYV. The chain carries TRBV27 and TRBJ2-7; D remains ambiguous. Trimming took off 8 bases at V and 0 bases at J, with 14 bases between the two ends. The CDR3 length is 14 residues. The V gene's germline CDR1 is MNHEY and CDR2 SMNVEV (reference sequence).

The CDR3 loop is CASSQTTGTGEETQYF. The CDR3 DNA reads TGTGCCAGCAGCCAAACTACCGGGACAGGAGAAGAGACCCAGTACTTC. The chain joins TRBV7-7 to TRBJ2-5; TRBD1 matches 8 bases. The V gene end was trimmed by 5 bases and the J gene end by 3 bases; junction bases not matched to a gene: 11. Germline CDR1 reads SSHAT; CDR2 reads FNYEAQ (reference sequence). This CDR3 spans 16 amino acids.

This chain uses TRBV5-1 with TRBJ2-2, with a possible D match to TRBD1 (5 bases). CDR3 length: 15 residues. In germline, CDR1 is SGHRS, CDR2 YFSETQ. The V end was cut by 4 bases, the J end by 5 bases, with 15 bases between. The DNA for the CDR3 is TGCGCCAGCAGCGTGGAACCAGGGTTTACCGGGGAGCTGTTTTTT. It encodes CASSVEPGFTGELFF.

This clonotype was seen a few times. The rearrangement links TRBV11-1 to TRBJ2-1; D might be TRBD1 or TRBD2, each matching 6 bases. V lost 5 bases to trimming and J lost 3 bases, with 23 bases between them. Per the germline V gene, CDR1 is SGHAT and CDR2 is FQDESV (reference sequence). The CDR3 is 18 residues long. Here the CDR3 DNA reads TGTGCCAGCAGCATAAAGGACAGTGGAGGGGTCGTCTACAATGAGCAGTTCTTC. It specifies CASSIKDSGGVVYNEQFF. The full variable domain, its missing parts supplied by reference TRBV11-1 and TRBJ2-1, is EAEVAQSPRYKITEKSQAVAFWCDPISGHATLYWYRQILGQGPELLVQFQDESVVDDSQLPKDRFSAERLKGVDSTLKIQPAELGDSAMYLCASSIKDSGGVVYNEQFFGPGTRLTVL.

This clonotype was found a few times. J is TRBJ1-2 and V is TRBV11-2; maybe TRBD1 (5 bases). The germline V gene encodes CDR1 SGHAT and CDR2 FQNNGV. The V and J ends lost 5 bases and 4 bases respectively, with 17 bases between them. The CDR3 spans 15 residues. The CDR3 reads CASSPLGEKIYGYTF. For the CDR3, the DNA is TGTGCCAGCAGCCCTCTGGGGGAAAAGATCTATGGCTACACCTTC.

In its sample, this clonotype was seen a few times. The chain joins TRBV6-1 to TRBJ2-3; D might be TRBD2 (6 bases). The CDR3 has 18 residues. V lost 5 bases and J 9 bases, leaving 30 bases between the germline ends. Germline V CDR1 and CDR2: MNHNS, SASEGT. DNA of the CDR3: TGTGCCAGCAGTACCCCTTTAGCGCGGGGCCCTTCTGACGGAACGCAGTATTTT. Its translation: CASSTPLARGPSDGTQYF.

The chain joins TRBV28 to TRBJ1-2; 9 bases align to TRBD1. CDR1 is MDHEN and CDR2 is SYDVKM in the germline V gene. Trimming removed 3 bases from V and 8 bases from J; junction bases left unmatched: 4. The CDR3 is 13 residues long. The CDR3 region is CASSFTGGEGYTF. As DNA, the CDR3 is TGTGCCAGCAGTTTTACAGGGGGCGAAGGCTACACCTTC.

The chain carries TRBV20-1 and TRBJ1-1; TRBD1 aligns across 7 bases. This CDR3 is built from 13 residues. The germline V gene has CDR1 DFQATT and CDR2 SNEGSKA (reference sequence). V lost 6 bases, J lost 6 bases, and 10 bases stayed unmatched. The CDR3 reads CSAPRQGLAEAFF. The CDR3 coding sequence is TGCAGTGCCCCGCGACAGGGCTTGGCTGAAGCTTTCTTT.

This clonotype came up a few times. V gene TRBV2 combines with J gene TRBJ2-1, with TRBD1 matching 8 bases. Germline V lookup: CDR1 SNHLY, CDR2 FYNNEI. Trimming took 6 bases from V and 4 from J; bases not matched to a gene: 5. CDR3 length equals 14 residues. This CDR3 reads CASSGQGIYNEQFF. CDR3 DNA sequence: TGTGCCAGCAGCGGACAGGGTATTTACAATGAGCAGTTCTTC.

Only a few counts were recorded for this clonotype. This chain uses TRBV12-3 or TRBV12-4 with TRBJ1-2, with 9 bases matching TRBD1. Unmatched junction bases numbered 5, after V lost 5 bases and J lost 4 bases. The CDR3 has 14 residues. The CDR3: CASSPGTGSYGYTF. CDR3 nucleotide sequence: TGTGCCAGCAGTCCCGGGACAGGGAGCTATGGCTACACCTTC.

The chain has TRBV6-2 or TRBV6-3 and TRBJ2-1, with TRBD2 identical over 13 bases. Germline-derived CDR1 and CDR2 are MNHEY and SVGEGT. The V and J ends lost 6 bases and 10 bases, in that order; junction bases with no gene match: 9. The CDR3 totals 15 residues. The CDR3 coding sequence is TGTGCCAGCAGATCAACTAGCGGGGGGGCAGGGGAGCAGTTCTTC. It encodes CASRSTSGGAGEQFF.

This clonotype was seen a handful of times. The rearrangement uses TRBV7-7 and TRBJ1-3; D might be TRBD1 (5 bases). V lost 5 bases to trimming and J lost 2 bases, with 13 bases between them. The V gene's germline CDR1 is SSHAT and CDR2 FNYEAQ (reference sequence). The CDR3 spans 15 residues. CDR3 in DNA: TGTGCCAGCAGCCAAGACAGAACCCCTGGAAACACCATATATTTT. Protein: CASSQDRTPGNTIYF. The full variable domain, its missing parts supplied by reference TRBV7-7 and TRBJ1-3, is GAGVSQSPRYKVTKRGQDVTLRCDPISSHATLYWYQQALGQGPEFLTYFNYEAQPDKSGLPSDRFSAERPEGSISTLTIQRTEQRDSAMYRCASSQDRTPGNTIYFGEGSWLTVV.

This clonotype was detected a few times. DNA for the CDR3: TGTGCTAGTGGTTCGGGGTCGCTAGCGGGAGAGGAGAGACTCTACGAGCAGTACTTC. It encodes CASGSGSLAGEERLYEQYF. This rearrangement joins TRBV12-5 to TRBJ2-7, with 10 bases aligning to TRBD2. From germline, CDR1 is LGHNT and CDR2 FRNRAP. Trimming removed 4 bases from V and 3 bases from J; junction bases left unmatched: 18. The CDR3 has 19 residues.

The V gene is TRBV20-1, the J gene TRBJ2-1; weak D call: TRBD1 (6 bases). The length of the CDR3 is 14 residues. Trimming cost V 0 bases and J 9 bases, with 15 bases left between them. Germline V gene lookup returns CDR1 DFQATT and CDR2 SNEGSKA (reference sequence). Here the CDR3 DNA reads TGCAGTGCTAGAGATAGGGGGATAGTTGGTGAGCAGTTCTTC. Translating it yields CSARDRGIVGEQFF.

The chain links TRBV29-1 to TRBJ2-7, with 9 bases that match TRBD2. This CDR3 spans 16 amino acids. Germline CDR1 reads SQVTM; CDR2 reads ANQGSEA. V dropped 3 bases and J dropped 1; count of bases not matched to a gene: 10. The DNA for the CDR3 is TGCAGCGTTGAGCGACCCGCGGGAGGGACGTCCTACGAGCAGTACTTC. Amino acid sequence: CSVERPAGGTSYEQYF.

A few counts support this clonotype. The chain uses TRBV3-1 and TRBJ2-1, with 14 bases fitting TRBD2. This CDR3 has 16 amino acids. V shed 0 bases, J shed 8 bases, and the junction held 3 bases outside the gene matches. Germline-derived CDR1 and CDR2 are LGHDT and YNNKEL (reference sequence). CDR3 in DNA: TGTGCCAGCAGCCAAGAAGTGACTAGCGGGAGGGATGAGCAGTTCTTC. Its protein is CASSQEVTSGRDEQFF.

With regard to this clonotype: Because the CDR3's place on the DNA is in doubt, the DNA is left out and the CDR3 is given as listed by TCRdb. The J gene is TRBJ2-2, the V gene TRBV14; the table's D call, TRBD1, was not checked against the DNA. The CDR3 is 18 amino acids long, termini counted. Germline V gene data show CDR1 as SGHDN and CDR2 as FVKESK. CDR3 sequence reads: CASSPFIGGAGTGELFFF.

In this sample, this clonotype turned up a few times. J is TRBJ1-2 and V is TRBV3-1, with D maybe TRBD1 (5 bases). V was clipped by 1 base and J by 8 bases, with 14 bases between them. This CDR3 is 14 amino acids long. CDR1 LGHDT and CDR2 YNNKEL come from the germline V gene (reference sequence). DNA for the CDR3: TGTGCCAGCAGCCAAGGAGTAGGGGCGCGCGGCTACACCTTC. Protein: CASSQGVGARGYTF.

V and J are TRBV12-3 or TRBV12-4 and TRBJ2-7; D unresolved. Trimming took off 5 bases at V and 3 bases at J, with 8 bases between the two ends. The CDR3 has 12 amino acids. CDR3 amino acids: CASSQRLYEQYF. The CDR3 DNA reads as TGTGCCAGCAGTCAACGGCTCTACGAGCAGTACTTC.

The genes are TRBV5-1 and TRBJ2-7; D remains ambiguous. Deletions cut 3 bases from V and 3 bases from J, with 10 bases between. There are 13 residues in the CDR3. Germline CDR1 SGHRS, CDR2 YFSETQ. Here the CDR3 reads CASSSNTYYEQYF. As DNA, the CDR3 is TGCGCCAGCAGCTCTAACACCTACTACGAGCAGTACTTC.